The entry that follows covers one T cell receptor beta chain sequence. Its target is unknown. V was trimmed by 5 bases and J by 5 bases, leaving 16 bases between them. Germline CDR1 is SEHNR and CDR2 is FQNEAQ (reference sequence). The CDR3 has 15 amino acids. With a J-beta primer mix and a sample-barcoded 5' primer, a second PCR ran about 7 to 11 cycles. A single record per CDR3 protein comes from TCRdb applying MiXCR to the 5' RACE reads. The repertoire includes roughly 900,000 distinct CDR3 sequences, approximately 49% of them detected once, and around 15% sits in the top ten. The data originate from a study of blood T cells in healthy people across ages. General study points: Unsorted PBMC material precluded a definitive naive versus antigen-experienced comparison.

The V call is TRBV7-9, the J call TRBJ2-1; D remains unclear. The sequence was collected from a young man in good health. The sequenced sample was blood. In DNA, the CDR3 is TGTGCCAGCAGCCACACCCGAGAAGGGAACAATGAGCAGTTCTTC. This gives the protein CASSHTREGNNEQFF.